This T cell receptor (beta chain) was recovered during a study of shared clonotypes between healthy human individuals. As for the study in general: CD4 naive cells filled three plates per donor, CD4 memory three, CD8 naive two and CD8 memory one.

Findings and caveats of the study: Naive CD4 clonotypes were shared across several donors at around 5%. Against clonotypes common to all four donors, non-shared ones had lower generation probabilities.

Turning to this clone: As yet, its antigen is unknown.

V gave up 2 bases and J gave up 2 bases, with 9 bases separating them. CDR1 SGHTA and CDR2 FQGTGA come from the germline V gene. The CDR3 contains 15 residues. The method was immunoSEQ multiplex PCR; TCRdb's version includes in-frame clones alone and lacks a portion of them. Counted here are about 1.5 million clones, approximately 98% occurring once; the ten biggest clones make up 0.45%. Material for sequencing was naive CD4+ T cells sorted from blood. The subset: CD45RA+ positively selected. V usage is TRBV7-3 and J usage is TRBJ2-2; D not resolved. The sequence was collected from a man aged 30-40 years in good health. The CDR3 coding sequence is TGTGCCAGCAGCTTAGTAGGGAAAAACACCGGGGAGCTGTTTTTT. Encoded protein: CASSLVGKNTGELFF. Using reference TRBV7-3 and TRBJ2-2 for the parts outside the CDR3, the full variable domain is GAGVSQTPSNKVTEKGKYVELRCDPISGHTALYWYRQSLGQGPEFLIYFQGTGAADDSGLPNDRFFAVRPEGSVSTLKIQRTERGDSAVYLCASSLVGKNTGELFFGEGSRLTVL.